The rows below give T cell receptor beta chains drawn from one sample of a study of T-cell memory formation after mild COVID-19. Using its own MiXCR run on the 5' RACE reads, TCRdb lists one record per CDR3 protein. The repertoire includes about 340,000 distinct CDR3 sequences, 10% to 15% of them detected once, and roughly a fifth sits in the top ten. Sequencing used PBMCs or a T cell subset sorted from them (not recorded which). All receptors come from a man aged 18 to 29 who had mild COVID-19 (a few samples of this study predate the infection). Cell type and time point are not known. Each CDR3 is given with its conserved first and last residue. D genes are given only for firm matches. Rows may omit the clone size; those that give it use once, few, many or a size class.

v_call	j_call	clone_size	d_call	cdr3_nt	cdr3_aa
TRBV28	TRBJ2-1	few	TRBD2	TGTGCCAGCAGCCCCCGCCTAGCGGGGCGGGCCTACAATGAGCAGTTCTTC	CASSPRLAGRAYNEQFF
TRBV7-9	TRBJ2-4	few	-	TGTGCCAGCAGCGTGGAGATAGCCAAAAACATTCAGTACTTC	CASSVEIAKNIQYF
TRBV29-1	TRBJ2-3	few	-	TGCAGCGTTGCGCCGACAGAAACAGATACGCAGTATTTT	CSVAPTETDTQYF
TRBV7-2	TRBJ2-1	many	TRBD1	TGTGCCAGCGACAGGGTCGATGAGCAGTTCTTC	CASDRVDEQFF
TRBV7-9	TRBJ1-4	-	TRBD1	TGTGCCAGCAGCTTAACGGTAGGGGGCGATGAAAAACTGTTTTTT	CASSLTVGGDEKLFF
TRBV6-1	TRBJ1-2	-	-	TGTGCCAGCAGTTGGGTCTCTGGCTACACCTTC	CASSWVSGYTF
TRBV12-3/TRBV12-4	TRBJ2-2	few	TRBD1	TGTGCCAGCAATCGGGACAGGGGGCAGGCCGGGGAGCTGTTTTTT	CASNRDRGQAGELFF
TRBV7-8	TRBJ2-6	many	-	TGTGCCAGCAGCTTACTCCCACGGGACTTACCAAGCTCTGGGGCCAACGTCCTGACTTTC	CASSLLPRDLPSSGANVLTF
TRBV9	TRBJ1-2	few	-	TGTGCCAGCAGCGGGGAGACTGGGTGGTACTATGGCTACACCTTC	CASSGETGWYYGYTF
TRBV7-2	TRBJ2-1	few	TRBD2	TGTGCCAGCAGCTTATCTAGCGGGCCTTACAATGAGCAGTTCTTC	CASSLSSGPYNEQFF
TRBV7-6	TRBJ2-3	-	-	TGTGCCAGCAGCTTAGACCGGGACGCCACAGATACGCAGTATTTT	CASSLDRDATDTQYF
TRBV7-3	TRBJ1-2	-	-	TGTGCCAGCAGCAATGCCGGAACCCCACGCGATGGCTACACCTTC	CASSNAGTPRDGYTF
TRBV12-3/TRBV12-4	TRBJ1-3	-	TRBD1	TGTGCCAGCAGTTCTGGATCAGGGGGCCTGGATGGAAACACCATATATTTT	CASSSGSGGLDGNTIYF
TRBV6-2/TRBV6-3	TRBJ2-1	few	-	TGTGCCAGCAGTTACCCTGCAGGGGGGGCCTACAATGAGCAGTTCTTC	CASSYPAGGAYNEQFF
TRBV4-1	TRBJ2-7	-	-	TGCGCCAGCAGCCAAGGCTTCACGGGGTACGAGCAGTACTTC	CASSQGFTGYEQYF
TRBV5-1	TRBJ2-3	-	-	TGCGCCAGCAGCTTGAATCCGAGGCCCACAGATACGCAGTATTTT	CASSLNPRPTDTQYF
TRBV19	TRBJ2-2	-	-	TGTGCCAGTAGGTTTAGAGGGATGTCGAACACCGGGGAGCTGTTTTTT	CASRFRGMSNTGELFF
TRBV5-1	TRBJ2-2	few	TRBD2	TGCGCCAGCAGCTGGACTAGCGGGATTAACACCGGGGAGCTGTTTTTT	CASSWTSGINTGELFF
TRBV7-2	TRBJ2-5	-	-	TGTGCCAGCAGCTTAGAGGCTGGACACCTGAAGACCCAGTACTTC	CASSLEAGHLKTQYF
TRBV28	TRBJ1-2	-	-	TGTGCCAGCAGTCTTTTAGGGGAGGACGACTATGGCTACACCTTC	CASSLLGEDDYGYTF
TRBV5-1	TRBJ2-1	many	-	TGCGCCAGCAGCGACCCCCTAGCGCCGAACAATGAGCAGTTCTTC	CASSDPLAPNNEQFF
TRBV7-2	TRBJ2-1	many	-	TGTGCCAGCAGCCGCATTCAGGGTTCCAATGAGCAGTTCTTC	CASSRIQGSNEQFF
TRBV10-3	TRBJ1-1	-	-	TGTGCCATCAGTGACTTCACAGGGCTGAACACTGAAGCTTTCTTT	CAISDFTGLNTEAFF
TRBV5-1	TRBJ1-1	few	TRBD1	TGCGCCAGCAGCCCGACAGGGGATGCTGAAGCTTTCTTT	CASSPTGDAEAFF
TRBV3-1	TRBJ2-1	-	TRBD2	TGTGCCAGCAGCCACCCTAGCGGGGGGATTAATGAGCAGTTCTTC	CASSHPSGGINEQFF
TRBV4-1	TRBJ2-7	-	-	TGCGCCAGCAGCCAAGAAAGAGGGGGGTTCCCCTACGAGCAGTACTTC	CASSQERGGFPYEQYF
TRBV5-1	TRBJ1-3	-	TRBD1	TGCGCCAGCAGCTTGGACAGGGGCGACACCATATATTTT	CASSLDRGDTIYF
TRBV7-6	TRBJ2-3	-	TRBD1	TGTGCCAGCAGCTCCCGGGACAGGGGGTGGTCAGATACGCAGTATTTT	CASSSRDRGWSDTQYF
TRBV29-1	TRBJ1-3	many	-	TGCAGCGTAAACCAGGGAAACACCATATATTTT	CSVNQGNTIYF
TRBV6-2/TRBV6-3	TRBJ2-2	-	TRBD2	TGTGCCAGCAGACCCCTAGCGGGGCTAAACACCGGGGAGCTGTTTTTT	CASRPLAGLNTGELFF
TRBV4-3	TRBJ2-1	-	-	TGCGCCAGCAGCCAAGGGGGGCAGGAGTACAATGAGCAGTTCTTC	CASSQGGQEYNEQFF
TRBV4-1	TRBJ2-3	few	-	TGCGCCAGCAGCCGTACGTCTCAGCAACACACAGATACGCAGTATTTT	CASSRTSQQHTDTQYF
TRBV20-1	TRBJ1-4	once	-	TGCAGTGCTAATGAACAGGTGGCTAATGAAAAACTGTTTTTT	CSANEQVANEKLFF
TRBV6-2/TRBV6-3	TRBJ1-5	-	-	TGTGCCAGCAGCCCCCCACGCGGAGGCAATCAGCCCCAGCATTTT	CASSPPRGGNQPQHF
TRBV19	TRBJ1-1	-	TRBD1	TGTGCCAGTAGTCTACTCTCGGGACAGGGTGAAGCTTTCTTT	CASSLLSGQGEAFF
TRBV5-1	TRBJ2-3	few	-	TGCGCCAGCAGGGAGTTCGGAGATACGCAGTATTTT	CASREFGDTQYF
TRBV9	TRBJ1-2	few	-	TGTGCCAGCAGCGTTCATACCAACTATGGCTACACCTTC	CASSVHTNYGYTF
TRBV19	TRBJ2-3	many	TRBD1	TGTGCCAGTACCCCATCCGGGGACAGAGATACGCAGTATTTT	CASTPSGDRDTQYF
TRBV10-3	TRBJ2-5	few	TRBD2	TGTGCCATCAGCCTGGGACTAGAAGAGACCCAGTACTTC	CAISLGLEETQYF
TRBV5-1	TRBJ2-2	few	-	TGCGCCAGCAGCTTGGGATACGAAACCGGGGAGCTGTTTTTT	CASSLGYETGELFF
TRBV6-5	TRBJ2-7	few	-	TGTGCCAGCAGTTACTCTGAATCCTACGAGCAGTACTTC	CASSYSESYEQYF
TRBV7-2	TRBJ1-5	-	-	TGTGCCAGCAGCTTAGTAGGGGGGATTAGCAATCAGCCCCAGCATTTT	CASSLVGGISNQPQHF
TRBV29-1	TRBJ1-1	few	TRBD1	TGCAGCGTAGCGGGGACAGTCCGGACTGAAGCTTTCTTT	CSVAGTVRTEAFF
TRBV4-3	TRBJ2-1	-	TRBD2	TGCGCCAGCAGCCAGGGACTAGACTCCTACAATGAGCAGTTCTTC	CASSQGLDSYNEQFF
TRBV30	TRBJ2-7	-	-	TGTGCCTGGAGTTGGGACGGAGGGGCCTACGAGCAGTACTTC	CAWSWDGGAYEQYF
TRBV4-3	TRBJ1-3	few	-	TGCGCCAGCAGCAGGGGGGCAGCCCCTGGAAACACCATATATTTT	CASSRGAAPGNTIYF
TRBV7-9	TRBJ2-5	few	-	TGTGCCAGCAGCTTTTCTGGGGGCTCGGAGACCCAGTACTTC	CASSFSGGSETQYF
TRBV5-4	TRBJ1-4	few	-	TGTGCCAGCAGCTTCAGAGGGAATGAAAAACTGTTTTTT	CASSFRGNEKLFF
TRBV5-1	TRBJ2-4	many	-	TGCGCCAGCAGCTTGGGGGGTAACATTCAGTACTTC	CASSLGGNIQYF
TRBV9	TRBJ2-5	-	TRBD2	TGTGCCAGCAGCGCCTCGACTAGCTATTTGCAAGAGACCCAGTACTTC	CASSASTSYLQETQYF
TRBV11-2	TRBJ1-4	-	-	TGTGCCAGCAGCTTAGCCTCTCGGGGTAATGAAAAACTGTTTTTT	CASSLASRGNEKLFF
TRBV5-1	TRBJ1-1	-	-	TGCGCCAGCAGCTCCACCAGACTGAACACTGAAGCTTTCTTT	CASSSTRLNTEAFF
TRBV20-1	TRBJ1-1	few	TRBD1	TGCAGTGCTAGAGACCCAGGGGGCTCCTTAACTGAAGCTTTCTTT	CSARDPGGSLTEAFF
TRBV7-9	TRBJ2-5	-	TRBD2	TGTGCCAGCAGCCAAGGGCGGGGGGGCCGGACCCAGTACTTC	CASSQGRGGRTQYF
TRBV12-3/TRBV12-4	TRBJ1-1	-	-	TGTGCCTCCCAAGGGCCCAGTTGGACCACTGAAGCTTTCTTT	CASQGPSWTTEAFF
TRBV7-2	TRBJ2-2	few	-	TGTGCCAGCAGCTTATTCAGCACCGGGGAGCTGTTTTTT	CASSLFSTGELFF
TRBV7-2	TRBJ1-2	few	-	TGTGCCAGCAGCCAGGACGGCAACTATGGCTACACCTTC	CASSQDGNYGYTF
TRBV7-8	TRBJ1-5	few	-	TGTGCCAGCAGCCAAGGAACAGGGATTACTAGTCAGCCCCAGCATTTT	CASSQGTGITSQPQHF
TRBV5-6	TRBJ2-3	few	-	TGTGCCAGCAGCTGGAACACAGATACGCAGTATTTT	CASSWNTDTQYF